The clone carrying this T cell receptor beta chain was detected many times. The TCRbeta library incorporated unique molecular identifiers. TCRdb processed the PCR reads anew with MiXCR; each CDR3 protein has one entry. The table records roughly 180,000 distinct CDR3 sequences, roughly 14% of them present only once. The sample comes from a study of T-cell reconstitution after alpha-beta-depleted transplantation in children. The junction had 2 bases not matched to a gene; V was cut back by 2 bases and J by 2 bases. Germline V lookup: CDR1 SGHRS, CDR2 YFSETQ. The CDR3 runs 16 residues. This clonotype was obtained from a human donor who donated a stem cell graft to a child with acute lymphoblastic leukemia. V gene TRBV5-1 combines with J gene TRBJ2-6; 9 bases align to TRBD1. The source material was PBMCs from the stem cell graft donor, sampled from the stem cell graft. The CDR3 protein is CASSLQGAAGANVLTF. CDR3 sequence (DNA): TGCGCCAGCAGCTTACAGGGGGCCGCTGGGGCCAACGTCCTGACTTTC.